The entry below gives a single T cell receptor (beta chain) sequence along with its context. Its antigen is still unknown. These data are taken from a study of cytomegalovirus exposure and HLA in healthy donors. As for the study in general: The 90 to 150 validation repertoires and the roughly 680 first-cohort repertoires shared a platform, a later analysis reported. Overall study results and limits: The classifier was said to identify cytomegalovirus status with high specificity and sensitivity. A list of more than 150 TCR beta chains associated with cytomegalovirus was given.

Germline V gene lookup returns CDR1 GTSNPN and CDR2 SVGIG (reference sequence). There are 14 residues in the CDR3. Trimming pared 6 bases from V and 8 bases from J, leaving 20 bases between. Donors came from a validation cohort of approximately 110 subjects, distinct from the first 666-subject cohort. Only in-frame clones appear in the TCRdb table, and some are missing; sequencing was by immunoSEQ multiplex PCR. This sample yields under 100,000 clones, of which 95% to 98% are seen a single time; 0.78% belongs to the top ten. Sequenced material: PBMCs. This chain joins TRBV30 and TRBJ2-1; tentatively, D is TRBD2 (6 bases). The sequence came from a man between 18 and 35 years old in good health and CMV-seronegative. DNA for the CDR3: TGTGCCTGCCGTTCAAACGGCGGGGTTGATGAGCAGTTCTTC. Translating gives CACRSNGGVDEQFF.